This entry lists 30 T cell receptor beta chains sequenced from one sample in a study of shared clonotypes between healthy human individuals. The method was immunoSEQ multiplex PCR; TCRdb's version includes in-frame clones alone and lacks a portion of them. The sample lists about 980,000 clones; over 75% were seen once. The sequencing input was memory CD4+ T cells sorted from blood. Subset denoted: CD45RA-negative fraction. The receptors here all came from a man aged 18 to 35 in good health.

J is TRBJ2-4 and V is TRBV28; no reliable D call. The CDR3 runs 13 residues. Germline-derived CDR1 and CDR2 are MDHEN and SYDVKM. V was clipped by 5 bases and J by 9 bases, with 14 bases between them. CDR3 in amino acids: CASSKNQFGIQYF. CDR3 sequence (DNA): TGTGCCAGCAGTAAAAACCAATTCGGCATTCAGTACTTC. The full variable domain, rest sourced from reference TRBV28 and TRBJ2-4, is DVKVTQSSRYLVKRTGEKVFLECVQDMDHENMFWYRQDPGLGLRLIYFSYDVKMKEKGDIPEGYSVSREKKERFSLILESASTNQTSMYLCASSKNQFGIQYFGAGTRLSVL.

V usage is TRBV2 and J usage is TRBJ2-1; 8 bases are shared with TRBD1. This CDR3 has 15 amino acids. Germline CDR1 is SNHLY and CDR2 is FYNNEI. After removal of 5 bases from V and 5 bases from J, the junction contained 8 bases not matched to a gene. As DNA, the CDR3 is TGTGCCAGCAGTACCGGGACAGGAGTAAACAATGAGCAGTTCTTC. It is translated as CASSTGTGVNNEQFF.

The genes are TRBV19 and TRBJ2-3, with no clear D. The CDR3 runs to 14 residues. Trimming removed 6 bases at V and 0 bases at J, with 10 bases between. Germline values: CDR1 LNHDA, CDR2 SQIVND (reference sequence). The CDR3 nucleotides are TGTGCCAGTAGCCTCGGACCTAGCACAGATACGCAGTATTTT. This gives the protein CASSLGPSTDTQYF.

The rearrangement uses TRBV25-1 and TRBJ2-3; 9 nucleotides line up with TRBD2. The CDR3 contains 17 residues. Looked up from germline, CDR1 is MGHDK and CDR2 is SYGVNS. Trimming at V came to 1 base and at J to 3 bases, leaving 8 bases not matched to a gene. The CDR3 nucleotides are TGTGCCAGCAGTGAATCCCGCCTCCTAGCGGGAACAGATACGCAGTATTTT. Encoded protein: CASSESRLLAGTDTQYF.

The chain has TRBV4-3 and TRBJ2-3, with 11 nucleotides matching TRBD2. The CDR3 is 17 residues long. The germline gives CDR1 LGHNA, CDR2 YSLEER. The J segment lost 4 bases and the V segment lost 3 bases, leaving 9 bases of the junction unmatched. The DNA for the CDR3 is TGCGCCAGCAGCCACGCATTACTAGCGGGAGAAGCAGATACGCAGTATTTT. Translated: CASSHALLAGEADTQYF.

The J gene is TRBJ2-3, the V gene TRBV5-1; 9 nucleotides match TRBD1. Germline lookup yields CDR1 SGHRS and CDR2 YFSETQ. CDR3 size: 14 residues. Trimming took 4 bases from V and 6 from J; bases not matched to a gene: 6. The CDR3 reads CASSTGQGRDTQYF. The CDR3 DNA sequence: TGCGCCAGCAGCACCGGACAGGGGAGGGATACGCAGTATTTT.

This chain uses TRBV19 with TRBJ1-1; 7 bases match TRBD1. Germline CDR1 is LNHDA and CDR2 is SQIVND (reference sequence). V lost 3 bases to trimming and J lost 5 bases; unmatched junction nucleotides: 6. This CDR3 has 14 residues. CDR3 region: CASSITGVVTEAFF. In DNA form, the CDR3 reads TGTGCCAGTAGTATCACAGGGGTGGTAACTGAAGCTTTCTTT.

The V and J genes are TRBV19 and TRBJ2-2; D is uncertain. Between the trimmed V and J ends, which lost 1 base and 7 bases, there was a span of 7 bases. Germline V gene lookup returns CDR1 LNHDA and CDR2 SQIVND (reference sequence). The CDR3 runs to 13 residues. The CDR3 DNA reads TGTGCCAGTAGTATAGTTGGATTCGGGGAGCTGTTTTTT. Translation gives CASSIVGFGELFF.

As regards this clone: This sample includes further DNA sequences coding for the same CDR3. The genes are TRBV30 and TRBJ1-1; D is possibly TRBD1 (6 bases). Germline V CDR1 and CDR2: GTSNPN, SVGIG (reference sequence). The CDR3 extends over 13 amino acids. With 4 bases removed from V and 0 bases from J, the gap between germline ends came to 9 bases. This CDR3 reads CAWNRDMNTEAFF. The CDR3 DNA reads as TGTGCCTGGAATCGGGACATGAACACTGAAGCTTTCTTT.

Turning to this clone: Additional DNA sequences in this sample encode the identical CDR3. The rearrangement links TRBV29-1 to TRBJ2-7, with 9 bases that match TRBD1. This CDR3 region has 13 residues. The germline CDR1 and CDR2 sequences are SQVTM and ANQGSEA. Trimming took 6 bases from V and 1 from J; bases not matched to a gene: 4. As DNA, the CDR3 is TGCAGCGTGGGACAGGGACTATCCTACGAGCAGTACTTC. This translates into CSVGQGLSYEQYF.

The chain joins TRBV5-4 to TRBJ1-1; 11 bases are a match to TRBD1. The CDR3 sequence is 14 residues long. Germline CDR1 and CDR2: SGHNT and YYREEE (reference sequence). J gave up 5 bases and V 4 bases, and 4 bases lay outside the gene matches. The CDR3 coding sequence is TGTGCCAGCAGCCGGGGACAGGGGGAGACTGAAGCTTTCTTT. Residues: CASSRGQGETEAFF.

Concerning this clone: Within the sample, other DNA sequences also encode this same CDR3. V gene TRBV9 combines with J gene TRBJ1-1; no clear D gene. Germline V gives CDR1 SGDLS, CDR2 YYNGEE. The CDR3 extends over 14 amino acids. Trimming took 0 bases from V and 0 from J, leaving 6 bases between them. CDR3 in amino acids: CASSVADMNTEAFF. The CDR3 region has the DNA TGTGCCAGCAGCGTAGCCGACATGAACACTGAAGCTTTCTTT.

The rearrangement links TRBV27 to TRBJ1-2, with a possible D match to TRBD1 (5 bases). Germline CDR1 MNHEY, CDR2 SMNVEV (reference sequence). V was pared by 4 bases and J by 4 bases, with 19 bases between. The CDR3 totals 16 residues. The CDR3: CASSWTTSPWRYGYTF. CDR3 nucleotide sequence: TGTGCCAGCAGTTGGACAACTAGCCCCTGGCGCTATGGCTACACCTTC.

The genes are TRBV5-1 and TRBJ2-7; D is possibly TRBD1 or TRBD2 (5 bases each). This CDR3 contains 14 residues. V was pared by 3 bases and J by 5 bases, with 15 bases between. The germline V gene encodes CDR1 SGHRS and CDR2 YFSETQ. CDR3 amino acids: CASSSQGPSNEQYF. The CDR3 nucleotides are TGCGCCAGCAGCTCCCAGGGACCGAGCAACGAGCAGTACTTC.

J is TRBJ1-1 and V is TRBV2; D might be TRBD1 (6 bases). The length of the CDR3 is 14 residues. CDR1 is SNHLY, CDR2 FYNNEI, per germline. The ends were cut back, 5 bases at V and 1 base at J, with 11 bases in the middle. DNA of the CDR3: TGTGCCAGCAGTCCCCCGGACAGGAACACTGAAGCTTTCTTT. Protein: CASSPPDRNTEAFF. The entire variable domain, with the rest obtained from reference TRBV2 and TRBJ1-1, is as follows: EPEVTQTPSHQVTQMGQEVILRCVPISNHLYFYWYRQILGQKVEFLVSFYNNEISEKSEIFDDQFSVERPDGSNFTLKIRSTKLEDSAMYFCASSPPDRNTEAFFGQGTRLTVV.

This clone was counted once. The J gene is TRBJ2-3, the V gene TRBV7-8; 9 bases agree with TRBD2. In germline, CDR1 is SGHVS, CDR2 FQNEAQ. V lost 5 bases to trimming and J lost 4 bases; unmatched junction nucleotides: 10. The CDR3 is 16 residues long. In nucleotides, the CDR3 is TGTGCCAGCAGCCCCCTCCCGGCGGGGGGGCCAGATACGCAGTATTTT. Its protein is CASSPLPAGGPDTQYF.

The rearrangement links TRBV2 to TRBJ2-2, with D perhaps matching TRBD2 (5 bases). CDR1 SNHLY and CDR2 FYNNEI come from the germline V gene. The CDR3 is 14 residues long. The V end was cut by 8 bases, the J end by 1 base, with 11 bases between. CDR3 protein: CASGERENTGELFF. CDR3 nucleotide sequence: TGTGCCAGCGGAGAACGGGAGAACACCGGGGAGCTGTTTTTT. Looking up the rest from reference TRBV2 and TRBJ2-2 gives the full variable domain: EPEVTQTPSHQVTQMGQEVILRCVPISNHLYFYWYRQILGQKVEFLVSFYNNEISEKSEIFDDQFSVERPDGSNFTLKIRSTKLEDSAMYFCASGERENTGELFFGEGSRLTVL.

The V and J genes are TRBV28 and TRBJ2-7, with 7 positions matching TRBD1. The CDR3 contains 13 residues. V shed 7 bases, J shed 6 bases, and the junction held 9 bases outside the gene matches. Per the germline V gene, CDR1 is MDHEN and CDR2 is SYDVKM. The CDR3 loop reads CASTLGGQSEQYF. The CDR3, as DNA: TGTGCCAGCACCTTAGGGGGCCAGAGCGAGCAGTACTTC.

In regard to this clone: The sample has other DNA sequences that encode this CDR3 too. The genes are TRBV27 and TRBJ2-2; D not certain. The germline V gene has CDR1 MNHEY and CDR2 SMNVEV (reference sequence). V lost 3 bases, J lost 2 bases, and 7 bases lay in between. This CDR3 has 14 amino acids. The DNA of the CDR3 is TGTGCCAGCAGTTTGAGTGGAAACACCGGGGAGCTGTTTTTT. Amino acid sequence: CASSLSGNTGELFF.

The V and J genes are TRBV5-1 and TRBJ1-4, with TRBD1 identical over 8 bases. Per germline, CDR1 SGHRS and CDR2 YFSETQ. The CDR3 totals 15 residues. J lost 7 bases, V lost 2 bases, and 7 bases had no gene match. The CDR3 DNA is TGCGCCAGCAGCTTTGCAGGGGGCGCGGGTGAAAAACTGTTTTTT. It yields the protein CASSFAGGAGEKLFF.

The genes are TRBV5-6 and TRBJ2-3; D unresolved. V was pared by 0 bases and J by 2 bases, with 13 bases between. This CDR3 is built from 16 residues. The V gene's germline CDR1 is SGHDT and CDR2 YYEEEE. The CDR3 nucleotides read TGTGCCAGCAGCTTGGCCCACTATAGCCCCACAGATACGCAGTATTTT. Its translation: CASSLAHYSPTDTQYF.

The gene calls are TRBV2 and TRBJ2-1; no reliable D call. V lost 0 bases, J lost 9 bases, and 12 bases lay in between. Germline CDR1 and CDR2: SNHLY and FYNNEI. CDR3 length: 14 residues. CDR3 in amino acids: CASSEALSASEQFF. DNA of the CDR3: TGTGCCAGCAGTGAAGCGCTATCGGCCAGTGAGCAGTTCTTC.

This clone was counted a few times. J is TRBJ1-4 and V is TRBV7-9; 7 bases align to TRBD1. Per germline, CDR1 SEHNR and CDR2 FQNEAQ (reference sequence). The J segment lost 2 bases and the V segment lost 4 bases, leaving 4 bases of the junction unmatched. This CDR3 is built from 15 residues. The CDR3 reads CASSSYRGTNEKLFF. The DNA for the CDR3 is TGTGCCAGCAGCTCCTACAGGGGCACTAATGAAAAACTGTTTTTT.

The chain employs TRBV5-1 and TRBJ2-7; D is unclear. The CDR3 loop spans 14 amino acids. Germline CDR1 SGHRS, CDR2 YFSETQ. V lost 5 bases and J 0 bases, leaving 12 bases between the germline ends. Written as DNA, the CDR3 is TGCGCCAGCAGACGCGACACGAGCTCCTACGAGCAGTACTTC. This encodes CASRRDTSSYEQYF.

This clone has a single count. V usage is TRBV5-1 and J usage is TRBJ2-1, with D possibly being TRBD2 (6 bases). This CDR3 has 12 amino acids. Between the trimmed V and J ends, which lost 4 bases and 9 bases, there was a span of 11 bases. Germline values: CDR1 SGHRS, CDR2 YFSETQ. The CDR3: CASSVGEAEQFF. Here the CDR3 DNA reads TGCGCCAGCAGCGTAGGGGAGGCTGAGCAGTTCTTC.

This clone appeared a few times. The chain carries TRBV7-9 and TRBJ1-6, with D perhaps TRBD1 (5 bases). CDR3 size: 14 residues. Per the germline V gene, CDR1 is SEHNR and CDR2 is FQNEAQ (reference sequence). Trimming took off 1 base at V and 11 bases at J, with 12 bases between the two ends. CDR3 in amino acids: CASSLVGMGAPLHF. Written as DNA, the CDR3 is TGTGCCAGCAGCTTAGTCGGGATGGGGGCACCCCTCCACTTT. Combining the CDR3 with reference TRBV7-9 and TRBJ1-6 gives the whole variable domain DTGVSQNPRHKITKRGQNVTFRCDPISEHNRLYWYRQTLGQGPEFLTYFQNEAQLEKSRLLSDRFSAERPKGSFSTLEIQRTEQGDSAMYLCASSLVGMGAPLHFGNGTRLTVT.

V and J are TRBV5-4 and TRBJ2-2, with TRBD1 identical over 9 bases. The trim removed 0 bases at V and 7 bases at J, leaving 4 bases unmatched. Germline-derived CDR1 and CDR2 are SGHNT and YYREEE (reference sequence). The CDR3 runs 15 residues. CDR3 region: CASSLGQGVVGELFF. The CDR3 DNA reads TGTGCCAGCAGCTTGGGACAGGGGGTAGTCGGGGAGCTGTTTTTT.

This clone has a single count. The chain employs TRBV28 and TRBJ2-7; the D gene is possibly TRBD2 (6 bases). Germline V gives CDR1 MDHEN, CDR2 SYDVKM. This CDR3 spans 15 amino acids. Trimming took off 2 bases at V and 2 bases at J, with 13 bases between the two ends. The CDR3 DNA is TGTGCCAGCAGTTTACGGGGGATTGGGGCCTACGAGCAGTACTTC. Translating it yields CASSLRGIGAYEQYF.

At least ten counts were recorded for this clone. Germline is not matched at one junction end, which may reflect a read error. V usage is TRBV6-5 and J usage is TRBJ1-2; no clear D gene. The CDR3 runs 14 residues. Germline assignment: CDR1 MNHEY and CDR2 SVGAGI. For the CDR3, the DNA is TGTGCCAGCAGTGACTCGGGGAAGGACTATGGCTACACCTTC. It encodes CASSDSGKDYGYTF.

The chain uses TRBV2 and TRBJ1-5; TRBD1 might be the D (5 bases). This CDR3 is 14 amino acids long. CDR1 and CDR2 (germline): SNHLY, FYNNEI. Trimming shortened V by 7 bases and J by 6 bases, and 16 bases separated the two germline ends. CDR3 sequence (DNA): TGTGCCAGCACCCCAGCGGGGGGTGGTCAGCCCCAGCATTTT. Its translation is CASTPAGGGQPQHF.